The TCR beta chain described here comes from a study of control samples from healthy donors and cancer patients (dated by TCRdb to 2019 to 2021). As to this clone: Its antigen remains unidentified. Nothing much larger sits one base from this clone, and base qualities are not available.

Receptor amplification or capture employed the immunoSEQ multiplex PCR assay. TCRdb took over this immuneACCESS table, retaining in-frame rearrangements with V and J assigned. Such tables are incomplete; in checked studies, under half of the missing clones stem from an unresolved V gene, and the remainder is unexplained. A total of roughly 220,000 clones appear in this sample, just under 95% of them only once. The ten largest make up approximately 1.4% of the sample. From its cysteine to its phenylalanine, the CDR3 spans 19 amino acids. This entry keeps only the CDR3 DNA: 57 bases, framed from base 1. After removal of 5 bases from V and 0 bases from J, the junction retains 10 bases not matched to a gene. Based on the germline V gene, the CDR1 and CDR2 sequences are KGHDR and SFDVKD.

The material sequenced was blood. In this chain, TRBV24-1 is recombined with TRBJ2-6; TRBD1 agrees with 9 junctional bases. The TCR originated in a man between 45 and 60 years old in good health. The CDR3 protein sequence reads: CATSGATGGLSSGANVLTF. The DNA sequence is given as TGTGCCACCAGTGGGGCGACAGGGGGTCTATCCTCTGGGGCCAACGTCCTGACTTTC.